This T cell receptor beta chain emerged from a study of beta chain features in type 1 diabetes. General study points: Within patients, naive, central memory and Treg TCRB repertoires seemed more similar than within healthy donors.

The germline gives CDR1 SGHRS, CDR2 YFSETQ. The CDR3 runs to 15 residues. The V gene end was trimmed by 3 bases and the J gene end by 3 bases; junction bases not matched to a gene: 5. Expressed TCRB transcripts were sequenced because the entire RNA isolate underwent reverse transcription. Produced via immunoSEQ multiplex PCR; TCRdb's table is partial and in-frame only. The sample has under 900,000 clones; roughly 17% are singletons. In this sample, this clone turned up a few times. Its antigen is not identified. The chain carries TRBV5-1 and TRBJ2-7, with 11 bases lining up with TRBD2. Sequencing used naive CD4+ T cells from blood. The receptor comes from a woman in her late teens or twenties in good health. The CDR3 nucleotides read TGCGCCAGCAGCTCCGGAGGGACTAGCGGCTACGAGCAGTACTTC. It codes for CASSSGGTSGYEQYF.